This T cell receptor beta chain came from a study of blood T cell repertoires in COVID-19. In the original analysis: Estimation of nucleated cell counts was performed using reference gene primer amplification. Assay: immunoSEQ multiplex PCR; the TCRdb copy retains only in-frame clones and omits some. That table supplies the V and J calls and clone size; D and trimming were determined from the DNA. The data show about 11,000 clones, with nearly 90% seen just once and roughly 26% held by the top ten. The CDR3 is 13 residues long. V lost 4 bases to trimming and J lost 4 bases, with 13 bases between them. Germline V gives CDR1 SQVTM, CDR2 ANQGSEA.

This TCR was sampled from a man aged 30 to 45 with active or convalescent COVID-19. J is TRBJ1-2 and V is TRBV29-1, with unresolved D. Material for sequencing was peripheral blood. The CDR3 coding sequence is TGCAGCGTTGGCGGCTTAAGTAGCTATGGCTACACCTTC. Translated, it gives CSVGGLSSYGYTF.